Listed below are T cell receptor beta chains from one sample, sequenced in a study of memory B cells and T cells in multiple sclerosis. Data came from immunoSEQ multiplex PCR; TCRdb stores just in-frame clones and leaves some out. The table lists over 35,000 clones, 82% of them singletons. The antigens for these receptors are not known. Sequencing used PBMCs from blood kept in culture. The receptors shown here come from a human donor with multiple sclerosis. CDR3s include the opening cysteine and the closing phenylalanine or tryptophan. Size is omitted from some rows. Given values are once, few, many or a class for expanded clones.

clone_size v_call cdr3_aa
once TRBV5-1 CASSDRQGPYEQYF
- TRBV6-1 CASRYRDPYEQYF
- TRBV6-6 CASRLHTGAANEKLFF
- TRBV2 CASSEGGAETQYF
- TRBV2 CASSEDSTRSSYNSPLHF
- TRBV5-1 CASSLIPRQDLNTGELFF
- TRBV7-6 CASSNGRGTGELFF
- TRBV19 CASSRRSTDYGYTF
once TRBV27 CASSARTNRGPKEKLFF
- TRBV23-1 CASSQARGLSNYDSPLHF
few TRBV2 CASSAGTGGLEQYF
few TRBV5-1 CASSLEGGGAGEQYF
- TRBV11-3 CASSLTGAGHEQFF
- TRBV6-6 CASSIRGNTIYF
- TRBV9 CASSKTWDRGYTEAFF
large TRBV19 CASSNVKGGLGLFF